The 16 T cell receptor beta chains reported below all come from one sample, sequenced in a study of blood T cells in healthy people across ages. For the second PCR, which ran for about 7 to 11 cycles, a sample-barcoded 5' primer and a J-beta primer mix were used. TCRdb fed the 5' RACE reads into MiXCR, producing one record per CDR3 protein. Among about 1.5 million distinct CDR3 sequences listed, about 42% were seen once. The material sequenced was blood. The origin of the receptors is a woman under 30 in good health.

This clonotype has only a few counts. The CDR3: CASSLPLAGGSNEQFF. The DNA for the CDR3 is TGTGCCAGCAGCCTCCCCCTAGCGGGGGGGAGTAATGAGCAGTTCTTC. The chain uses TRBV5-4 and TRBJ2-1; 12 positions agree with TRBD2. This CDR3 spans 16 amino acids. V lost 4 bases to trimming and J lost 7 bases; unmatched junction nucleotides: 9. The V gene's germline CDR1 is SGHNT and CDR2 YYREEE (reference sequence).

The genes are TRBV15 and TRBJ2-3; possible D gene TRBD1, 6 bases. There are 15 residues in the CDR3. The germline V and J ends were trimmed by 0 bases and 3 bases, with 10 bases remaining between them. CDR1 LNHNV and CDR2 YYDKDF come from the germline V gene (reference sequence). The CDR3 is CATSRDWQGTDTQYF. In DNA, the CDR3 is TGTGCCACCAGCAGAGATTGGCAGGGGACAGATACGCAGTATTTT.

This clonotype has just a few counts. The V gene is TRBV28, the J gene TRBJ2-1; weak D call: TRBD1 (6 bases). Germline CDR1 and CDR2: MDHEN and SYDVKM. Trimming took 2 bases from V and 3 from J, leaving 17 bases between them. The CDR3 contains 17 residues. CDR3 DNA: TGTGCCAGCAGTTTACTTGCAACAGGGCTGCGCTACAATGAGCAGTTCTTC. It encodes CASSLLATGLRYNEQFF. Complete variable domain (other parts from reference TRBV28 and TRBJ2-1): DVKVTQSSRYLVKRTGEKVFLECVQDMDHENMFWYRQDPGLGLRLIYFSYDVKMKEKGDIPEGYSVSREKKERFSLILESASTNQTSMYLCASSLLATGLRYNEQFFGPGTRLTVL.

This chain connects TRBV6-6 to TRBJ2-7; possibly TRBD1 for D (5 bases). Germline loops: CDR1 MNHNY, CDR2 SVGAGI (reference sequence). The CDR3 length is 13 residues. Trimming took off 5 bases at V and 3 bases at J, with 11 bases between the two ends. CDR3 protein: CASSADTHYEQYF. The CDR3, as DNA: TGTGCCAGCAGTGCGGACACCCACTACGAGCAGTACTTC.

The chain couples TRBV27 to TRBJ1-2; D gene uncertain. The CDR3 length is 14 residues. V shed 2 bases and J shed 7 bases, with 14 bases lying between them. CDR1 MNHEY and CDR2 SMNVEV come from the germline V gene (reference sequence). CDR3 DNA: TGTGCCAGCAGTTTAACGGTCGGGCCATCTGGCTACACCTTC. Amino acid sequence: CASSLTVGPSGYTF.

The chain combines TRBV29-1 with TRBJ2-4; possibly TRBD1 for D (5 bases). Germline V gene data show CDR1 as SQVTM and CDR2 as ANQGSEA. V was pared by 4 bases and J by 0 bases, with 10 bases between. The CDR3 contains 14 residues. The CDR3 here is CSVADSLAKNIQYF. CDR3 sequence (DNA): TGCAGCGTTGCCGACAGCTTAGCCAAAAACATTCAGTACTTC.

V and J are TRBV27 and TRBJ2-1; no clear D. Germline CDR1 reads MNHEY; CDR2 reads SMNVEV (reference sequence). The CDR3 contains 15 residues. Trimming cost V 5 bases and J 0 bases, with 11 bases left between them. DNA of the CDR3: TGTGCCAGCAGTCCTCTTACGAACTCCTACAATGAGCAGTTCTTC. Translated, it gives CASSPLTNSYNEQFF.

J is TRBJ2-5 and V is TRBV28; the match to TRBD1 covers 12 bases. Trimming removed 8 bases from V and 11 bases from J; junction bases left unmatched: 15. The CDR3 spans 15 residues. Germline values: CDR1 MDHEN, CDR2 SYDVKM. The CDR3 reads CASGQIGGQGAEQYF. The DNA for the CDR3 is TGTGCCAGCGGCCAAATAGGGGGACAGGGGGCAGAGCAGTACTTC. The whole variable domain, remainder taken from reference TRBV28 and TRBJ2-5, is DVKVTQSSRYLVKRTGEKVFLECVQDMDHENMFWYRQDPGLGLRLIYFSYDVKMKEKGDIPEGYSVSREKKERFSLILESASTNQTSMYLCASGQIGGQGAEQYFGPGTRLLVL.

The chain uses TRBV29-1 and TRBJ2-7; D gene uncertain. V was trimmed by 4 bases and J by 5 bases, leaving 6 bases between them. CDR1 is SQVTM and CDR2 is ANQGSEA in the germline V gene. The CDR3 runs to 10 residues. DNA of the CDR3: TGCAGCGTTGGGGTTGACGAGCAGTACTTC. Protein: CSVGVDEQYF.

This clonotype turned up a few times. The chain has TRBV6-2 or TRBV6-3 and TRBJ1-5; D is possibly TRBD1 (5 bases). The CDR3 contains 13 residues. The V end lost 5 bases, the J end lost 6 bases, and 11 bases lay between the germline ends. From germline, CDR1 is MNHEY and CDR2 SVGEGT. This chain's CDR3 is CASSTRVRQPQHF. The CDR3 bases are TGTGCCAGCAGTACCAGGGTCCGTCAGCCCCAGCATTTT.

A single count supports this clonotype. The rearrangement uses TRBV7-2 and TRBJ2-7; 8 bases are shared with TRBD2. CDR1 is SGHTA, CDR2 FQGNSA, per germline. The ends lost 5 bases at V and 2 bases at J; junction bases unmatched: 8. This CDR3 has 15 amino acids. In DNA, the CDR3 is TGTGCCAGCAGCGCAAGCGGGAGCGGAACCTACGAGCAGTACTTC. This encodes CASSASGSGTYEQYF.

Comments on this clonotype: It may be a read error: a sequence one base away is much more abundant. The chain has TRBV28 and TRBJ1-2; D may be TRBD1 (6 bases). The CDR3 spans 12 residues. V was shortened by 6 bases and J by 3 bases, with 8 bases between the two germline ends. Germline V gene sequence: CDR1 MDHEN, CDR2 SYDVKM. CDR3 protein: CASRSGDYGYTF. CDR3 DNA: TGTGCCAGCAGGTCAGGGGACTATGGCTACACCTTC.

For the CDR3, the DNA is TGTGCCAGCAGCTTAGAACTAGCAACCGAGCAGTTCTTC. Protein sequence: CASSLELATEQFF. This chain links TRBV7-9 with TRBJ2-1; D perhaps matches TRBD2 (6 bases). The germline V gene has CDR1 SEHNR and CDR2 FQNEAQ (reference sequence). The length of the CDR3 is 13 residues. Trimming took 1 base from V and 10 from J, leaving 11 bases between them. Combining the CDR3 with reference TRBV7-9 and TRBJ2-1 gives the whole variable domain DTGVSQNPRHKITKRGQNVTFRCDPISEHNRLYWYRQTLGQGPEFLTYFQNEAQLEKSRLLSDRFSAERPKGSFSTLEIQRTEQGDSAMYLCASSLELATEQFFGPGTRLTVL.

V usage is TRBV27 and J usage is TRBJ1-2; 7 nucleotides agree with TRBD1. This CDR3 is 15 amino acids long. CDR1 is MNHEY, CDR2 SMNVEV, per germline (reference sequence). J lost 9 bases, V lost 3 bases, and 13 bases had no gene match. The CDR3 spells CASSLHRDRGLSYTF. In DNA form, the CDR3 reads TGTGCCAGCAGTTTGCACCGGGACAGAGGCTTGAGCTACACCTTC.

The chain carries TRBV19 and TRBJ2-4; TRBD1 matches at 7 bases. The ends lost 5 bases at V and 13 bases at J; junction bases unmatched: 11. CDR1 and CDR2 from the germline V gene are LNHDA and SQIVND (reference sequence). This CDR3 spans 13 amino acids. This CDR3 reads CASSPTGVHGQYF. The CDR3 DNA reads as TGTGCCAGTAGTCCCACAGGGGTCCACGGGCAGTACTTC.

The J gene is TRBJ1-1, the V gene TRBV25-1; D remains unclear. This CDR3 is built from 14 residues. Trimming stripped 3 bases from V and 4 bases from J, with 12 bases between. The germline V gene has CDR1 MGHDK and CDR2 SYGVNS. The CDR3 sequence: CASSERIAGTEAFF. The CDR3 coding sequence is TGTGCCAGCAGTGAGCGGATTGCAGGCACTGAAGCTTTCTTT.